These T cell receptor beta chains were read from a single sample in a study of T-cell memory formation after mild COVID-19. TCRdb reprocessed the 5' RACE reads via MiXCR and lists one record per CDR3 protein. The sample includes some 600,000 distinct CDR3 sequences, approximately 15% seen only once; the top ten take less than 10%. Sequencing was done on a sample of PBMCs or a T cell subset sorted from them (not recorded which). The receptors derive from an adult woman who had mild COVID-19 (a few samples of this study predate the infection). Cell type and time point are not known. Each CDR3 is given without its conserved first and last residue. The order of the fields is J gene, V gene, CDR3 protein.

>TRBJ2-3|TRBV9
ASSVATGTTDTQY
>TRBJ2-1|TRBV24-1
ATSDLGGDSYNEQF
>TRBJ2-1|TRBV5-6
ASSNEDPDGEF
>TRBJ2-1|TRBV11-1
ASSPRGRVAYNEQF
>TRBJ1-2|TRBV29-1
SVGLGQGANYGYT
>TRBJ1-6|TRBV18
ASSQDWSSYNSPLH
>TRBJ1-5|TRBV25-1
ASGGQGAGPQH
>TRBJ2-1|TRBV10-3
AISDQGQGFGNEQF
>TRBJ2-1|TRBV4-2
ASSQDKRREGLNEQF
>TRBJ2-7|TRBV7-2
ASSLRREGRDEQY
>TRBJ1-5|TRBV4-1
ASSQEGGGSQPQH
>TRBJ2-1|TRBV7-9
ASSSGPAEQF
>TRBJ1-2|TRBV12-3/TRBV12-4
ASGPQGGSDGYT
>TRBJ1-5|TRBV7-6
ASSFGSFQPQH
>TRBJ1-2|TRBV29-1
SAPLPSYGYT
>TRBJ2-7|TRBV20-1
SARVASDVEQY
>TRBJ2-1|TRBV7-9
ASSSPVLGEQF
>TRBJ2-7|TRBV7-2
ASSASGRQDYEQY
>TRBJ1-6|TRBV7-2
ASSSRHSLDSPLH
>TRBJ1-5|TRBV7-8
ASSPWTGDQPQH
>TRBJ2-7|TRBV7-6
ASSLLPDEQY
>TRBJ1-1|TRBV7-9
ASSYQGLQNTEAF
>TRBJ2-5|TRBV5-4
ASRLAGGGTPYL
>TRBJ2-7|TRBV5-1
ASSLPGTSYEQY
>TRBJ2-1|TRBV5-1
ASSLEGQYYNEQF
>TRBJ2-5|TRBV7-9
ASSYRTGGETQY
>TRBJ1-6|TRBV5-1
ASSRGGGSSPLH
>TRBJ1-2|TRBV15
ATSPNTGTPQWGYGYT
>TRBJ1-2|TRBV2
ASSELGKDYGYT
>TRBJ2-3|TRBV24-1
ATSASGTDTQY
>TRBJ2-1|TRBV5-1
ASSLRRVGSNEQF
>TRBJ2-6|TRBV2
ASSISSGANVLT
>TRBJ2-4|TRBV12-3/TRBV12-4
ASSSDPAKNIQY
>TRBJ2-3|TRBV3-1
ASSQDNLQDTQY
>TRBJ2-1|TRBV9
ASSISGRSSYNEQF
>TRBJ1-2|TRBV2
ASIGTVKVGYT
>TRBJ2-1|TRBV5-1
ASSFGRTNEQF
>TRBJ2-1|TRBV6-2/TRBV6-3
ASSHQAGYNEQF
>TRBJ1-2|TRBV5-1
ASSARGQVYGYT
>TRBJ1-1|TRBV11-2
ASSSQPVGQSEAF
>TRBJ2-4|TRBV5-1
ASSPTGGIAKNIQY
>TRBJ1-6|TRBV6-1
ASSLNLQAHNSPLH
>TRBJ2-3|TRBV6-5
ASSYQRLAGGPDTQY
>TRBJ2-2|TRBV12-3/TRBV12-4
ASAKLPGLAGTGELF
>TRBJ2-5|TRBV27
ASSFNGGQETQY
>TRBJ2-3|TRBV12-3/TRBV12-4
ASSWGPSTDTQY
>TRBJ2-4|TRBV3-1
ASSQRGASNIQY
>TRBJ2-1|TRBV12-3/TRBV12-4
ATRLAGGREQF